The 27 T cell receptor beta chains in this list originate from one sample, sequenced in a study of preoperative IRX-2 immunotherapy in early breast cancer. As for treatment: preoperative locoregional IRX-2 cytokine immunotherapy. This table comes from immunoSEQ multiplex PCR, and its TCRdb copy is limited to in-frame clones, with some not included. The data show tens of thousands of clones, around nine tenths seen once. The material was tumor tissue, obtained after IRX-2 immunotherapy. The origin of the receptors is a human donor with breast cancer.

The rearrangement uses TRBV6-8 and TRBJ1-5; D gene ambiguous. The CDR3 contains 17 residues. Germline V lookup: CDR1 MNHGY, CDR2 SAAAGT. With 6 bases removed from V and 7 bases from J, the gap between germline ends came to 25 bases. The CDR3 loop is CASRHGPGGRINQPQHF. DNA of the CDR3: TGTGCCAGCAGGCACGGACCGGGAGGGAGGATTAACCAGCCCCAGCATTTT.

The chain couples TRBV19 to TRBJ1-2; 9 nucleotides align to TRBD1. The CDR3 is made up of 16 amino acids. Germline V gene data show CDR1 as LNHDA and CDR2 as SQIVND (reference sequence). V gave up 6 bases and J gave up 2 bases; unmatched junction bases: 10. The CDR3 region has the DNA TGTGCCAGTAGGCTGGAGGACAGGGGTGGAAACTATGGCTACACCTTC. This encodes CASRLEDRGGNYGYTF.

The chain carries TRBV7-4 and TRBJ1-2; D ambiguous. This CDR3 has 13 residues. Germline V gene lookup returns CDR1 SGHVT and CDR2 SQSDAQ. With 5 bases removed from V and 0 bases from J, the gap between germline ends came to 7 bases. This CDR3 reads CASSIQTNYGYTF. In nucleotides, the CDR3 is TGTGCCAGCAGCATACAGACTAACTATGGCTACACCTTC.

The V and J genes are TRBV19 and TRBJ1-2; a weak D match, TRBD1 (5 bases). The CDR3 totals 13 residues. Germline CDR1 reads LNHDA; CDR2 reads SQIVND (reference sequence). V lost 3 bases, J lost 6 bases, and 11 bases lay in between. DNA for the CDR3: TGTGCCAGTAGTATCGGGGGAGGGCATGGCTACACCTTC. Residues: CASSIGGGHGYTF.

This chain links TRBV5-1 with TRBJ1-3; no clear D gene. Germline V gene sequence: CDR1 SGHRS, CDR2 YFSETQ. The CDR3 contains 16 residues. V was trimmed by 0 bases and J by 0 bases, leaving 10 bases between them. The CDR3: CASSLGGRSSGNTIYF. CDR3 DNA sequence: TGCGCCAGCAGCTTGGGCGGACGGTCCTCTGGAAACACCATATATTTT.

The chain couples TRBV7-2 to TRBJ1-2, with TRBD1 matching over 9 bases. CDR3 size: 15 residues. V gave up 2 bases and J gave up 4 bases; unmatched junction bases: 5. Germline lookup yields CDR1 SGHTA and CDR2 FQGNSA. CDR3 residues: CASSLTSTGGYGYTF. The CDR3 nucleotides read TGTGCCAGCAGCTTAACATCGACAGGGGGCTATGGCTACACCTTC.

This clone was detected only once. V usage is TRBV1 and J usage is TRBJ2-5. TRBV1 is reported as a pseudogene. This CDR3 spans 16 amino acids. Written as DNA, the CDR3 is TGCGCCAGCAGCCAAGCCGGGACCGCCTTACAAGAGACCCAGTACTTC. As protein: CASSQAGTALQETQYF.

This chain connects TRBV6-8 to TRBJ2-7; unclear D gene. From germline, CDR1 is MNHGY and CDR2 SAAAGT. Trimming shortened V by 5 bases and J by 2 bases, and 7 bases separated the two germline ends. CDR3 size: 12 residues. For the CDR3, the DNA is TGTGCCAGCAGTGTAGGCCCCTACGAGCAGTACTTC. Protein product: CASSVGPYEQYF.

This rearrangement joins TRBV6-8 to TRBJ1-5; unclear D gene. The CDR3 extends over 13 amino acids. Germline CDR1 and CDR2: MNHGY and SAAAGT. V was trimmed by 0 bases and J by 9 bases, leaving 9 bases between them. The CDR3 region has the DNA TGTGCCAGCAGTTACTCAGGCCTTGGGCCCCAGCATTTT. This gives the protein CASSYSGLGPQHF.

The V and J genes are TRBV6-8 and TRBJ2-1; a possible D gene is TRBD2 (6 bases). Looked up from germline, CDR1 is MNHGY and CDR2 is SAAAGT. V gave up 4 bases and J gave up 9 bases, with 22 bases separating them. This CDR3 has 16 amino acids. CDR3 DNA: TGTGCCAGCAGTTCCCCGATGACAGCGGGTTGGGGTGAGCAGTTCTTC. Amino acid sequence: CASSSPMTAGWGEQFF.

The chain employs TRBV6-8 and TRBJ1-2; D not resolved. Trimming removed 5 bases from V and 4 bases from J, with 14 bases in between. Germline CDR1 and CDR2: MNHGY and SAAAGT. This CDR3 is 14 amino acids long. This CDR3 is CASSRTGLPYGYTF. CDR3 coding DNA: TGTGCCAGCAGTCGGACCGGGTTACCCTATGGCTACACCTTC.

V gene TRBV6-8 combines with J gene TRBJ1-2; D remains unclear. V was pared by 5 bases and J by 4 bases, with 11 bases between. Germline V lookup: CDR1 MNHGY, CDR2 SAAAGT. The CDR3 runs to 13 residues. This CDR3 reads CASSDYPSYGYTF. The CDR3 DNA sequence: TGTGCCAGCAGTGACTACCCGAGCTATGGCTACACCTTC.

The rearrangement joins TRBV11-3 to TRBJ2-1, with 13 bases aligning to TRBD2. This CDR3 is built from 17 residues. Trimming cost V 1 base and J 6 bases; bases outside gene matches: 6. The V gene's germline CDR1 is SGHNT and CDR2 YENEEA. CDR3 DNA: TGTGCCAGCAGCTTAGGGATTACTAGCGGGGGGGCCAATGAGCAGTTCTTC. Translated: CASSLGITSGGANEQFF.

The chain carries TRBV30 and TRBJ1-2, with D possibly TRBD1 on 5 matching bases. The CDR3 length is 14 residues. V was trimmed by 1 base and J by 4 bases, leaving 13 bases between them. From germline, CDR1 is GTSNPN and CDR2 SVGIG (reference sequence). CDR3 DNA sequence: TGTGCCTGGAGTGGGGGGTTGGAGAGCTATGGCTACACCTTC. Its protein product is CAWSGGLESYGYTF.

The V call is TRBV7-2, the J call TRBJ2-1, with 7 bases lining up with TRBD2. The junction had 8 bases not matched to a gene; V was cut back by 5 bases and J by 10 bases. This CDR3 has 13 residues. Germline V CDR1 and CDR2: SGHTA, FQGNSA. The CDR3 nucleotides read TGTGCCAGCAGCCAAAGACTAGCCGGAGAGCAGTTCTTC. It specifies CASSQRLAGEQFF.

J is TRBJ2-3 and V is TRBV6-4, with D tentatively TRBD1 (5 bases). The CDR3 totals 16 residues. V shed 8 bases and J shed 2 bases, with 20 bases lying between them. Germline V CDR1 and CDR2: MRHNA, SNTAGT. In DNA form, the CDR3 reads TGTGCCAGCGGGGCACCCCTGGGGCGGATCACAGATACGCAGTATTTT. Translated, it gives CASGAPLGRITDTQYF.

This clone is a singleton in its sample. V usage is TRBV5-1 and J usage is TRBJ1-6; 7 nucleotides match TRBD1. CDR3 length: 15 amino acids. Trimming took 4 bases from V and 8 from J; bases not matched to a gene: 9. From germline, CDR1 is SGHRS and CDR2 YFSETQ. The CDR3 loop is CASSLMRGHDSPLHF. In nucleotides, the CDR3 is TGCGCCAGCAGCCTGATGAGGGGGCACGATTCACCCCTCCACTTT.

The CDR3 reads CASIIPQGGYGRAFF. The CDR3 DNA sequence: TGTGCCAGTATAATCCCCCAAGGGGGCTATGGTAGAGCTTTCTTT. The chain employs TRBV19 and TRBJ1-1; TRBD1 aligns across 7 bases. After removal of 7 bases from V and 10 bases from J, the junction contained 18 bases not matched to a gene. The CDR3 is 15 residues long. The germline gives CDR1 LNHDA, CDR2 SQIVND (reference sequence).

The V call is TRBV11-1, the J call TRBJ2-4; D unclear. Trimming shortened V by 2 bases and J by 1 base, and 15 bases separated the two germline ends. CDR1 and CDR2 from the germline V gene are SGHAT and FQDESV (reference sequence). The CDR3 totals 17 residues. The CDR3 is CASSLRTASRAKNIQYF. CDR3 coding DNA: TGTGCCAGCAGCTTAAGGACCGCCTCCCGTGCCAAAAACATTCAGTACTTC.

The chain recombines TRBV11-3 with TRBJ1-2; 7 bases align to TRBD1. Germline V gene sequence: CDR1 SGHNT, CDR2 YENEEA. J lost 4 bases, V lost 5 bases, and 16 bases had no gene match. The CDR3 has 17 amino acids. This chain's CDR3 is CASSRDSLLNPGYGYTF. In DNA form, the CDR3 reads TGTGCCAGCAGCCGGGACAGCTTATTAAACCCTGGCTATGGCTACACCTTC.

V gene TRBV5-1 combines with J gene TRBJ1-4, with 9 bases identical to TRBD1. The CDR3 is 16 amino acids. Germline-derived CDR1 and CDR2 are SGHRS and YFSETQ. J gave up 6 bases and V 0 bases, and 6 bases lay outside the gene matches. The CDR3 spells CASSLEQGARYEKLFF. DNA for the CDR3: TGCGCCAGCAGCTTGGAACAGGGGGCGCGATATGAAAAACTGTTTTTT.

Notes on this clone: One end of the junction is discordant with germline, which a read error may explain. The rearrangement links TRBV6-8 to TRBJ1-2; D is undetermined. CDR1 and CDR2 (germline): MNHGY, SAAAGT. This CDR3 is 14 amino acids long. The CDR3 nucleotides are TGTGCCATCAGTGGTCTTGAGGGCGCGAAAGGCTACACCTTC. The encoded protein is CAISGLEGAKGYTF.

This chain uses TRBV7-6 with TRBJ1-1, with D possibly being TRBD1 (5 bases). Germline V gene sequence: CDR1 SGHVS, CDR2 FNYEAQ. The CDR3 is made up of 16 amino acids. Trimming took 5 bases from V and 1 from J, leaving 17 bases between them. This CDR3 is CASSNPNRKRNTEAFF. CDR3 coding DNA: TGTGCCAGCAGCAACCCGAACAGGAAGAGGAACACTGAAGCTTTCTTT.

This clone showed up just once. V is TRBV6-4 and J is TRBJ2-5; D is possibly TRBD1 or TRBD2 (5 bases each). Germline CDR1 reads MRHNA; CDR2 reads SNTAGT. Trimming removed 6 bases at V and 2 bases at J, with 25 bases between. The CDR3 has 18 residues. The chain's CDR3 is CASRYLGPSGPTQETQYF. In nucleotides, the CDR3 is TGTGCCAGCAGGTATCTCGGCCCGTCGGGACCAACTCAAGAGACCCAGTACTTC.

This chain uses TRBV11-3 with TRBJ2-7; D possibly uses TRBD1 or TRBD2 (5 bases each). Looked up from germline, CDR1 is SGHNT and CDR2 is YENEEA. The CDR3 totals 16 residues. V was pared by 2 bases and J by 3 bases, with 17 bases between. This CDR3 is CASSLRSRVEGYEQYF. CDR3 sequence (DNA): TGTGCCAGCAGCTTAAGGAGCAGGGTAGAGGGCTACGAGCAGTACTTC.

This chain joins TRBV30 and TRBJ1-1, with D unresolved. Germline V gene data show CDR1 as GTSNPN and CDR2 as SVGIG (reference sequence). The CDR3 is 13 amino acids. Deletions cut 4 bases from V and 3 bases from J, with 12 bases between. In DNA, the CDR3 is TGTGCCTGGACCCGACACACATACACTGAAGCTTTCTTT. It codes for CAWTRHTYTEAFF.

J is TRBJ1-1 and V is TRBV11-3, with 7 bases that match TRBD1. The CDR3 length is 14 residues. The V segment lost 5 bases and the J segment 4 bases; nucleotides outside the gene matches: 7. CDR1 is SGHNT, CDR2 YENEEA, per germline. CDR3 protein: CASSAQGGGTEAFF. CDR3 DNA: TGTGCCAGCAGCGCGCAGGGGGGCGGCACTGAAGCTTTCTTT.